Following are 8 T cell receptor beta chains from one sample sequenced in a study of T cell changes during pregnancy in multiple sclerosis. Measured with immunoSEQ multiplex PCR; TCRdb has only the in-frame clones, and not every one. Seen here are roughly 40,000 clones, 75% to 95% observed once, and the top ten hold around 0.5%. Sequencing used CD4+ T cells from peripheral blood mononuclear cells, obtained in the second trimester of pregnancy. These receptors were collected from a female donor in good health, enrolled as a control in a pregnancy study.

The V gene is TRBV10-3, the J gene TRBJ2-7; 9 bases line up with TRBD1. Germline assignment: CDR1 ENHRY and CDR2 SYGVKD. The CDR3 contains 14 residues. V was pared by 2 bases and J by 4 bases, with 3 bases of the junction left unmatched. In DNA, the CDR3 is TGTGCCATCAGTGAGGTGGGACAGGGTTACGAGCAGTACTTC. Protein product: CAISEVGQGYEQYF.

This clone was recorded only once. In nucleotides, the CDR3 is TGTGCCTGGTCAGGTGACAGGGGGAAAAGAGATACGCAGTATTTT. Its protein is CAWSGDRGKRDTQYF. The chain combines TRBV30 with TRBJ2-3, with TRBD1 identical over 9 bases. The trim removed 5 bases at V and 5 bases at J, leaving 11 bases unmatched. The CDR3 runs to 15 residues. Germline CDR1 and CDR2: GTSNPN and SVGIG (reference sequence).

This CDR3 reads CASSLDVSYGYTF. The DNA for the CDR3 is TGTGCCAGCAGCTTAGACGTGAGCTATGGCTACACCTTC. V usage is TRBV7-2 and J usage is TRBJ1-2, with D hard to call. Trimming removed 1 base from V and 4 bases from J, with 7 bases in between. Germline values: CDR1 SGHTA, CDR2 FQGNSA. The CDR3 sequence is 13 residues long.

The rearrangement joins TRBV7-6 to TRBJ2-4; TRBD2 aligns across 7 bases. The V gene end was trimmed by 1 base and the J gene end by 2 bases; junction bases not matched to a gene: 5. The V gene's germline CDR1 is SGHVS and CDR2 FNYEAQ. The CDR3 runs to 16 residues. CDR3 sequence reads: CASSLEASGPKNIQYF. CDR3 bases: TGTGCCAGCAGCTTAGAGGCTAGCGGACCCAAAAACATTCAGTACTTC.

In this sample, this clone turned up a few times. The rearrangement uses TRBV30 and TRBJ1-2; TRBD1 agrees at 12 bases. The trim removed 3 bases at V and 3 bases at J, leaving 11 bases unmatched. Germline V gene sequence: CDR1 GTSNPN, CDR2 SVGIG (reference sequence). This CDR3 region has 17 residues. In DNA form, the CDR3 reads TGTGCCTGGAGCCGAAAGGGACAGGGGGCAATGGACTATGGCTACACCTTC. It specifies CAWSRKGQGAMDYGYTF. Full variable domain (rest looked up from reference TRBV30 and TRBJ1-2): SQTIHQWPATLVQPVGSPLSLECTVEGTSNPNLYWYRQAAGRGLQLLFYSVGIGQISSEVPQNLSASRPQDRQFILSSKKLLLSDSGFYLCAWSRKGQGAMDYGYTFGSGTRLTVV.

The rearrangement links TRBV11-2 to TRBJ2-2; TRBD2 matches 9 bases. This CDR3 region has 15 residues. Germline V lookup: CDR1 SGHAT, CDR2 FQNNGV. J gave up 3 bases and V 2 bases, and 1 base lay outside the gene matches. The CDR3 bases are TGTGCCAGCAGCTTAAGACTAGCGGACACCGGGGAGCTGTTTTTT. Its translation: CASSLRLADTGELFF.

The chain joins TRBV29-1 to TRBJ1-2; no reliable D call. The V gene lost 4 bases and the J gene lost 4 bases, with 10 bases spanning the gap. The germline gives CDR1 SQVTM, CDR2 ANQGSEA. The CDR3 has 12 residues. CDR3 amino acids: CSVGIESYGYTF. The CDR3 DNA reads as TGCAGCGTTGGAATAGAGAGCTATGGCTACACCTTC.

V usage is TRBV15 and J usage is TRBJ2-4; TRBD2 aligns across 10 bases. The CDR3 spans 18 residues. CDR1 and CDR2 (germline): LNHNV, YYDKDF (reference sequence). With 1 base clipped from V and 8 bases from J, the junction kept 14 bases outside the gene matches. The CDR3, as DNA: TGTGCCACCAGCAGAGGGGGGTCTAGCGGGAGAAACTTGTACATTCAGTACTTC. Translated: CATSRGGSSGRNLYIQYF.